This T cell receptor (beta chain) was documented in a study of T cells in Graves' hyperthyroidism and ophthalmopathy (dated by TCRdb to about 2019). Study-wide context: Peripheral blood was sampled at the time of initial diagnosis, prior to any treatment. TCR V-J signatures able to tell the groups apart were searched for in a discovery cohort of some 97 patients, of whom roughly 42 had Graves' ophthalmopathy and roughly 58 had stable Graves' hyperthyroidism. In addition, the study compared T-cell repertoires in thyroid tissue and in blood from about 6 Graves' hyperthyroidism patients. Prospective prediction of ophthalmopathy was tested in an independent validation cohort of 18 to 20 hyperthyroidism patients and 15 to 17 patients who later progressed to ophthalmopathy. The paper describes TCR Vbeta CDR3 sequencing of 135 peripheral blood samples, made up of about 40 ophthalmopathy patients, roughly 80 hyperthyroidism patients and 17 progressor patients. After sampling, hyperthyroidism patients received methimazole starting at 30 mg daily, and ophthalmopathy patients received high-dose intravenous methylprednisolone. For training and testing, the 100 or so patients in the discovery cohort were randomly divided in a 7:3 ratio.

Study-wide findings and limitations: In validation, the model predicted progression to ophthalmopathy a median of about 6 months before onset, with roughly 70% sensitivity and about 75% specificity. No statistical method was used to fix the sample size in advance, and group allocation was not hidden from the investigators. Blood samples also contained most of the expanded thyroid clonotypes (frequency above 0.001), which suggests that blood repertoires may reflect thyroid immune responses. A 13 V-J signature model separated ophthalmopathy from stable hyperthyroidism, with just over 85% sensitivity and around 84% specificity in cross-validation and 80%/75% in testing.

Amplification of TCR beta CDR3 regions was carried out from RNA transcripts. The TCR CDR3 was subjected to a first round of RT-PCR using the HTBI primer set and the Qiagen OneStep RT-PCR kit. A second multiplex PCR round built the libraries, followed by size selection and purification. Libraries were sequenced paired-end with 100 bp reads on an Illumina HiSeq2000. Under the source paper's analysis protocol: SOAPnuke was used to process the raw data, removing reads that contained adapters or uncalled bases, had a mean Phred below 15, or lacked an exact match to the constant primer or identifier. COPE v1.2.5 was used to merge the high-quality paired reads, and each unique nucleotide sequence was defined as a clonotype. MiTCR v1.1 was used to align clonotypes to the IMGT TRBV, TRBD and TRBJ reference segments. The analysis included only V-J combinations with a frequency above 0.0001, which together covered around 99% of the repertoires. A TCS score was defined as the ratio of F50 (clonal expansion) to E x V (chaos), with BLOSUM62-based TCRdist applied between CDR3 peptides within each V-J. Welch's t-statistics and random forest reduced 450 to 600 V-J features to some 14, which were used in a naive Bayes classifier (R e1071). TCRdb passed the public sequencing reads through fastp at Q25 and MiXCR, retaining productive beta sequences. Rows with one shared CDR3 protein collapse into an entry with the most common genes and DNA. TCRdb, not the authors, supplied the V and J calls. The sample has hundreds of thousands of distinct CDR3 sequences on record, around 15% of them singletons. Approximately 12% of the sample comes from the top ten.

Ophthalmopathy patients had moderately to severely active disease, with a Clinical Activity Score of 3 or more, a NOSPECS grade of 4 or more, and a disease duration of less than 3 months. The study excluded patients with uncontrolled infections, other autoimmune diseases, pregnancy or lactation. Clinical symptoms, serum thyroxine and TRAb, thyroid ultrasound, and orbital computed tomography formed the basis for the diagnoses. Ficoll-Paque density gradient centrifugation was used to isolate PBMCs from approximately 10 ml of fresh peripheral blood. Trizol reagent was used to extract total RNA, and RNA quality was then checked on an Agilent 2100 Bioanalyzer. The junction carries 9 bases between V and J, which are trimmed by 6 bases and 6 bases respectively. Based on the germline V gene, the CDR1 and CDR2 sequences are ENHRY and SYGVKD. The CDR3 sequence holds 11 residues, the cysteine and phenylalanine included. The CDR3 DNA has 33 bases and is translated from base 1.

The table lists this clonotype with many counts. What antigen it recognizes has not been identified. No per-base quality is available; no much larger clone lies one base away. The source is a woman between 45 and 60 years old with Graves' ophthalmopathy. The chain is encoded by TRBV10-3 joined to TRBJ2-7, and TRBD1 may be the D gene, going by 6 matching bases. Sample: blood. The DNA is as follows: TGTGCCATCAGCCGGGACACCGAGCAGTACTTC. Its translation reads: CAISRDTEQYF.